This paragraph covers one TCR beta chain sequence. What it binds is not known. The CDR3 covers 17 residues. Trimming at V came to 6 bases and at J to 8 bases, leaving 14 bases not matched to a gene. Germline V gives CDR1 LNHDA, CDR2 SQIVND (reference sequence). Naive-designated CD8 cells lacked CD45RO, were positively enriched for CCR7, and omitted terminally differentiated effector memory CD45RA+ cells. This entry belongs to a study of shared clonotypes between healthy human individuals. General study results and limits: Deeper or shallower sequencing was expected to change how clonotypes are shared among donors.

The table came from immunoSEQ multiplex PCR; TCRdb's copy has only in-frame clones and leaves some out. The repertoire holds about 2.1 million clones, with 93% as singletons. This rearrangement joins TRBV19 to TRBJ2-1, with 12 bases matching TRBD2. The receptor comes from a man between 18 and 35 years old in good health. Some clones in this sample may be carry-over from other donors' samples. Sequencing used naive CD8+ T cells from PBMCs. The CDR3 coding sequence is TGTGCCAGTAGCGGACTAGCGGGATATACTTTTCCCGATGAGCAGTTCTTC. It codes for CASSGLAGYTFPDEQFF.